These T cell receptor beta chains were read from a single sample in a study of T cells in Graves' hyperthyroidism and ophthalmopathy. TCRdb redid the calling of the multiplex PCR reads with MiXCR, one entry per CDR3 protein. In the table there are roughly 400,000 distinct CDR3 sequences, 25% of which are singletons. The sequenced sample consisted of blood. The receptor set was obtained from a man between 50 and 59 years old with Graves' hyperthyroidism. Each CDR3 is given with its conserved first and last residue. The D gene is left open where the match is weak. Only some rows state a clone size, as once, few, many or a class for expanded clones.

DNA | CDR3 | D | size | J | V
TGTGCCAGCAGCCCCGGGACTTTCGCTTCGGGTTGGGAGCAGTACTTC | CASSPGTFASGWEQYF | . | few | TRBJ2-7 | TRBV6-1
TGTGCTAGTGGTCAAAAGGGCGGCTACCTGGGAGATACGCAGTATTTT | CASGQKGGYLGDTQYF | . | . | TRBJ2-3 | TRBV12-5
TGTGCCAGCAGAAAAGCCCTATCCTACGAGCAGTACTTC | CASRKALSYEQYF | . | . | TRBJ2-7 | TRBV28
TGTGCCAGCAGCTTACTTGGCGGGAGTACAGATACGCAGTATTTT | CASSLLGGSTDTQYF | TRBD2 | many | TRBJ2-3 | TRBV11-2
TGTGCCAGCAGCAGAACAGGGGAGAACTATGGCTGCACCTTC | CASSRTGENYGCTF | TRBD1 | . | TRBJ1-2 | TRBV5-4
TGCGCCAGCAGGGTGTTGACTAGCCGTTTGGCGAACACCGGGGAGCTGTTTTTT | CASRVLTSRLANTGELFF | TRBD2 | . | TRBJ2-2 | TRBV10-1
TGTGCCAGCAGTTTAGGGGTCCGTCCTTTAGGCGACAATGAGCAGTTCTTC | CASSLGVRPLGDNEQFF | . | . | TRBJ2-1 | TRBV27
TGTGCCAGCAGTGAAGTGAGGTACCAAGGGACCCAGTACTTC | CASSEVRYQGTQYF | . | . | TRBJ2-5 | TRBV6-1
TGTGCCAGCACGAGGGGCGCGGAGGTGAACACTGAAGCTTTCTTT | CASTRGAEVNTEAFF | . | few | TRBJ1-1 | TRBV6-1
TGTGCCAGCAGTGACTCGGGGCAGGGGATAAACGAGCAGTACTTC | CASSDSGQGINEQYF | . | . | TRBJ2-7 | TRBV6-4
TGCAGCGCAAGGTCCCTGAGCTCCTACGAGCAGTACTTC | CSARSLSSYEQYF | . | . | TRBJ2-7 | TRBV29-1
TGTGCCAGCAGTTTAGGTCAGGGGGAAACCTACGAGCAGTACTTC | CASSLGQGETYEQYF | TRBD1 | many | TRBJ2-7 | TRBV12-3/TRBV12-4
TGTGCCATCAGTGGTAATAGCGAGGAGACCCAGTACTTC | CAISGNSEETQYF | . | few | TRBJ2-5 | TRBV10-3
TGTGCCAGCAGCCTTCTGGGGGATAGCGAGCAGTTCTTC | CASSLLGDSEQFF | . | . | TRBJ2-1 | TRBV3-1
TGTGCCAGCAGCTTAGCAATACGACGAGGAGCTTTCTTT | CASSLAIRRGAFF | . | . | TRBJ1-1 | TRBV7-2
TGTGCCAGCTCTGGCTCGCGTGGCAATGAGCAGTTCTTC | CASSGSRGNEQFF | . | many | TRBJ2-1 | TRBV7-3
TGTGCCATCGGGCGGGAGAGGGAGCAGTACTTC | CAIGREREQYF | TRBD2 | . | TRBJ2-7 | TRBV10-3
TGTGCCAGCAGCTTAGTCCTCTTCGGGTCTAGCGGGAGTTTCAATGAGCAGTTCTTC | CASSLVLFGSSGSFNEQFF | TRBD2 | . | TRBJ2-1 | TRBV7-3
TGTGCCAGCAGCCAGGGGGGAACGAACACCGGGGAGCTGTTTTTT | CASSQGGTNTGELFF | . | few | TRBJ2-2 | TRBV5-4
TGTGCCAGCAGTCCCGGGACTAGCGGGACGGGTGAGCAGTTCTTC | CASSPGTSGTGEQFF | TRBD2 | few | TRBJ2-1 | TRBV27
TGTGCCACCAGACCCGCTGGGGCCAACGTCCTGACCTTC | CATRPAGANVLTF | . | . | TRBJ2-6 | TRBV24-1
TGTGCCAGCAGCTCGAAGTACAATGAGCAGTTCTTC | CASSSKYNEQFF | . | many | TRBJ2-1 | TRBV28
TGTGCCACCAGTGATCCTGGAGCTAGCGGGAGAGTAGTTGAGCAGTTCTTC | CATSDPGASGRVVEQFF | TRBD2 | few | TRBJ2-1 | TRBV24-1
TGTGCCAGCAGTTTGATCGACAGTAGTCAGCCCCAGCATTTT | CASSLIDSSQPQHF | . | . | TRBJ1-5 | TRBV28
TGTGCCAGCACGGACAGAGCGTCGACCTCCTACAATGAGCAGTTCTTC | CASTDRASTSYNEQFF | . | many | TRBJ2-1 | TRBV2
TGTGCCAGCAGCCCAGACGGCGTCTCCGGGAACATTCAGTACTTC | CASSPDGVSGNIQYF | . | . | TRBJ2-4 | TRBV2
TGTGCCAGCAGCTCACAGGGATCTTACACTGAAGCTTTCTTT | CASSSQGSYTEAFF | . | . | TRBJ1-1 | TRBV7-6
TGCGCCAGCAGCCTAGACAGGCGGACTGAAGCTTTCTTT | CASSLDRRTEAFF | . | . | TRBJ1-1 | TRBV5-1
TGTGCCAGCAGTTACTTTACTAGCAATGAGCAGTTCTTC | CASSYFTSNEQFF | . | . | TRBJ2-1 | TRBV6-5
TGTGCCAGTAGTAGGGGACAATCTCCAACTGAAGCTTTCTTT | CASSRGQSPTEAFF | . | . | TRBJ1-1 | TRBV19
TGCAGCGTTTGGGGGGGTGGGGATCGTGAGACCCAGTACTTC | CSVWGGGDRETQYF | TRBD2 | . | TRBJ2-5 | TRBV29-1
TGTGCCAGCAAGACAGGGGCCTACGAGCAGTACTTC | CASKTGAYEQYF | TRBD1 | few | TRBJ2-7 | TRBV28
TGTGCCAGCAGCCCCGGGGGACCGATGGCCTACGAGCAGTACTTC | CASSPGGPMAYEQYF | . | many | TRBJ2-7 | TRBV7-2
TGTGCCACCTTCCGGACAACGAACACCGGGGAGCTGTTTTTT | CATFRTTNTGELFF | . | few | TRBJ2-2 | TRBV6-2/TRBV6-3
TGCAGTGCGGAAGGGGGGGCTAACTATGGCTACACCTTC | CSAEGGANYGYTF | . | few | TRBJ1-2 | TRBV20-1
TGTGCCAGCAGGGAGACAGGGTCCAACCGGGCTTTCTTT | CASRETGSNRAFF | TRBD1 | few | TRBJ1-1 | TRBV6-1
TGTGCCAGTAGTATAAGGGACAGGGGCACAGATACGCAGTATTTT | CASSIRDRGTDTQYF | TRBD1 | few | TRBJ2-3 | TRBV19
TGTGCCACCAGTGATCAGACAGGGTTAACCCAGTACTTC | CATSDQTGLTQYF | TRBD1 | few | TRBJ2-5 | TRBV24-1
TGTGCCAGCAGTTTTAGCGGGGTCTCCTACGAGCAGTACTTC | CASSFSGVSYEQYF | TRBD2 | many | TRBJ2-7 | TRBV28
TGTGCCACCAGCATGTGGACTTACACAAATACGCAGTATTTT | CATSMWTYTNTQYF | . | . | TRBJ2-3 | TRBV15
TGCGCCAGCACCTCCCTAGCGGGAGGCGAGCAGTACTTC | CASTSLAGGEQYF | TRBD2 | . | TRBJ2-7 | TRBV5-1
TGTGCCAGCAGTCTTTCGGACTATCAAGAGACCCAGTACTTC | CASSLSDYQETQYF | . | many | TRBJ2-5 | TRBV2
TGCGCCAGCAGCGTCGGAGGGAACACCGGGGAGCTGTTTTTT | CASSVGGNTGELFF | . | . | TRBJ2-2 | TRBV5-1
TGCGGCGTTGGCAATGAGCAGTTCTTC | CGVGNEQFF | . | . | TRBJ2-1 | TRBV29-1
TGTGCCAGCAGCGAAGCGGGACTAGCGGGATCTTACGAGCAGTACTTC | CASSEAGLAGSYEQYF | TRBD2 | few | TRBJ2-7 | TRBV7-2
TGTGCCAGCGGTTACGGGGCCACAGATACGCAGTATTTT | CASGYGATDTQYF | . | . | TRBJ2-3 | TRBV6-5
TGTGCCAGCAGCTTAAGGGGCAGGGATCTCTCCTCCTACAATGAGCAGTTCTTC | CASSLRGRDLSSYNEQFF | . | many | TRBJ2-1 | TRBV7-3
TGTGCCAGTAGTATTACAGGGCAAGAGACCCAGTACTTC | CASSITGQETQYF | . | few | TRBJ2-5 | TRBV19
TGCGCCAGCAGCCCGCGGGGAAAGGGGACAGGGAGGAATACTGAAGCTTTCTTT | CASSPRGKGTGRNTEAFF | TRBD1 | . | TRBJ1-1 | TRBV4-3
TGCAGTGCTCCCAGAGGGCTAGCGGGAGGCAATGAGCAGTTCTTC | CSAPRGLAGGNEQFF | TRBD2 | . | TRBJ2-1 | TRBV20-1
TGTGCCAGTAGTAGTGGAGGTAGGGGAGCCTACGAGCAGTACTTC | CASSSGGRGAYEQYF | . | . | TRBJ2-7 | TRBV19
TGTGCCAGCAGACAGTTAGGACAGGGGTATGGTGGCTACACCTTC | CASRQLGQGYGGYTF | TRBD1 | . | TRBJ1-2 | TRBV12-3/TRBV12-4
TGCGCCAGCAGCACGACTAGCAGCTCCTACAATGAGCAGTTCTTC | CASSTTSSSYNEQFF | TRBD2 | many | TRBJ2-1 | TRBV5-1
TGCGCCAGCAGCAAACTAGCGGACAATGAGCAGTTCTTC | CASSKLADNEQFF | TRBD2 | few | TRBJ2-1 | TRBV5-1
TGTGCCAGCTCGCCGAATGAAAAACTGTTTTTT | CASSPNEKLFF | . | many | TRBJ1-4 | TRBV18
TGTGCCAGCAGTAGCTCGGGACTAGCGGGAGGGGGTCGGGGGCAGTTCTTC | CASSSSGLAGGGRGQFF | TRBD2 | few | TRBJ2-1 | TRBV12-3/TRBV12-4
TGTGCCAGCAGCAGACTAGCGGGAGATGGAGATACGCAGTATTTT | CASSRLAGDGDTQYF | TRBD2 | many | TRBJ2-3 | TRBV28
TGTGCCAGCAGTACTATGGGCGCAGGGGACACCGGGGAGCTGTTTTTT | CASSTMGAGDTGELFF | . | . | TRBJ2-2 | TRBV27
TGCAGTGCTAGAGAGTCCGGTGAGACCCAGTACTTC | CSARESGETQYF | . | . | TRBJ2-5 | TRBV20-1